This T cell receptor beta chain was captured in a study of shared T cell receptors in the human thymus. Libraries were prepared by immunoSEQ multiplex PCR; TCRdb keeps only in-frame clonotypes and omits some of them. The table lists roughly 410,000 clones, 95% of them singletons. Remarks on this clone: The sample contains more than one DNA sequence encoding this CDR3.

V lost 5 bases to trimming and J lost 8 bases, with 15 bases between them. Germline-derived CDR1 and CDR2 are LNHDA and SQIVND (reference sequence). The CDR3 runs 13 residues. The source material was thymocytes. The chain joins TRBV19 to TRBJ1-1; D uncertain. The source is a human donor. CDR3 nucleotide sequence: TGTGCCAGTAGTCCTACGAGGAGCACGGAAGCTTTCTTT. This sequence encodes CASSPTRSTEAFF.